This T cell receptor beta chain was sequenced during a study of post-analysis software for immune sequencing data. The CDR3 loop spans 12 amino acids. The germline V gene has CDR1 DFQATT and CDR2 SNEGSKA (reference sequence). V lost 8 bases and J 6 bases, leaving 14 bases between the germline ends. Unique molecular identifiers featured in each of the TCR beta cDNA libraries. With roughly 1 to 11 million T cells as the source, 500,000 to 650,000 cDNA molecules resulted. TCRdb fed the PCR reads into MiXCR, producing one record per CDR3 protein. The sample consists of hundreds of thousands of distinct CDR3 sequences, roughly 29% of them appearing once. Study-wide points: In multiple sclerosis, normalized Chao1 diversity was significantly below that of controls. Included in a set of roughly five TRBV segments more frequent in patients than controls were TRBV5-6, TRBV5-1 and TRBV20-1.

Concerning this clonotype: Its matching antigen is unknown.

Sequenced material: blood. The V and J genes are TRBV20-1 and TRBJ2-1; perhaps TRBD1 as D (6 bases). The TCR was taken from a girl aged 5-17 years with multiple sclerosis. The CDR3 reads CSSNLGGNEQFF. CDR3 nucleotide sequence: TGCAGTAGTAATCTAGGGGGCAATGAGCAGTTCTTC.